Reported below is one TCR beta chain. The table lists this clone with a count of one. Its antigen remains unidentified. The input lacks base qualities; no much larger clone sits a single base away. The CDR3 regions of human TCRbeta chains were analyzed by immunosequencing. As for the authors' bioinformatics: TCRs in the repertoires were compared against a reference library of SARS-CoV-2-specific TCRs that had been generated with the MIRA antigen-specificity platform. Breadth meant the fraction of unique TCRs that were SARS-CoV-2-associated, whereas depth meant the fraction of total T cells that were SARS-CoV-2-associated. Using the MIRA data, every spike-specific TCR was mapped to the spike region that the TCR reacted to and assigned to either a CD4 or a CD8 class. Log10-transformed breadth and depth values were compared by one-way ANOVA with Sidak's multiple comparisons tests. TCRdb provides this immuneACCESS table in a form limited to in-frame rearrangements. Some clones are lacking; in checked studies, under half of them reflect an unresolved V gene, and why the rest are absent is not known. From that table come the V and J calls and clone size; the DNA was used to work out D and trimming. Present in this sample are about 170,000 clones, more than 80% of which were seen just once. Clones ranked in the top ten supply approximately 4% of the sample.

This entry belongs to a study of T cell responses to AZD1222 COVID-19 vaccine (dated by TCRdb to the early 2020s). Context from the whole study: AZD1222 recipients whose second dose came at about 4 weeks and those whose second dose came at about 12 weeks were combined into one group, since spike-specific TCR depth and breadth did not differ between the two schedules. TCR sequencing covered roughly 230 trial participants: 200 to 210 given two doses of AZD1222 and around 26 given two doses of MenACWY control vaccine. Trial participants were enrolled by age into subgroups of 18-55, 56-69 and 70-plus years, and about 150, 27 and 61 TCR-sequenced participants, respectively, were included in these subgroups.

What the research found in general, with its limitations: A significant rise in spike-specific TCR breadth and depth was observed after two AZD1222 doses relative to day 0 and relative to MenACWY recipients. The 56-69-year group was small, and its depth increase did not reach significance, likely because of low power. Participants were mostly white British and included more females than males, and it was suggested by the authors that clonal diversity may have been underestimated. Vaccine-associated CD4 TCRs spanned the whole spike protein, with dominant responses in regions 160-218 and 743-854. Epitopes outside the regions mutated in the B.1.351 and B.1.1.7 variants were reportedly recognized by nearly half of the unique spike-specific TCRs. Because no day 14 peak-response samples were available, the repertoires could be characterized only after the peak T cell response. Conclusions about previously exposed vaccinees were limited because only five to seven AZD1222 recipients were SARS-CoV-2 seropositive at baseline.

The time point label for this specimen denotes: baseline before first vaccination. Samples from vaccinated people were obtained from the UK trials COV001 and COV002, which included a single-blind randomized controlled phase 2/3 trial of AZD1222 (ChAdOx1 nCoV-19) in healthy adults. Trial participant PBMC samples were collected at day 0 and day 28 after the second dose for TCRbeta chain sequencing. CDR1 MGHRA and CDR2 YSYEKL are derived from the germline V gene. After removal of 6 bases from V and 7 bases from J, the junction retains 8 bases not matched to a gene. The cysteine opens and the phenylalanine closes a CDR3 of 14 amino acids. The CDR3 DNA has 42 bases and is translated from base 1.

The sequences come from peripheral blood, collected on day 0 of AZD1222 vaccination. This receptor was identified in an adult in good health. The V and J genes are TRBV4-1 and TRBJ2-5, and TRBD1 aligns with 10 junction nucleotides. The sequenced DNA: TGCGCCAGCAGACTGGGACAGGGGAGTGGGACCCAGTACTTC. This encodes CASRLGQGSGTQYF.